The sequence of this T cell receptor (beta chain) was determined in a study of human T cells and chemical hapten exposure. Study results and limitations: No alteration of TCRs above 1 in 1000 frequency was seen with DPC sensitization.

Researchers extracted total RNA from unfractionated whole blood. The CDR3 length is 15 residues. Trimming removed 5 bases at V and 0 bases at J, with 12 bases between. In its sample, this clonotype was seen many times. Its matching antigen is unknown. TCRdb re-derived calls from the 5' RACE reads in MiXCR, one entry per CDR3 protein. The table has 110,000 to 150,000 distinct CDR3 sequences, roughly 4.1% seen once. The chain combines TRBV12-3 or TRBV12-4 with TRBJ2-3; D not certain. The TCR comes from a female donor in good health. The CDR3 coding sequence is TGTGCCAGCAGTCTAGGCTGGTCCAGCACAGATACGCAGTATTTT. Protein product: CASSLGWSSTDTQYF.